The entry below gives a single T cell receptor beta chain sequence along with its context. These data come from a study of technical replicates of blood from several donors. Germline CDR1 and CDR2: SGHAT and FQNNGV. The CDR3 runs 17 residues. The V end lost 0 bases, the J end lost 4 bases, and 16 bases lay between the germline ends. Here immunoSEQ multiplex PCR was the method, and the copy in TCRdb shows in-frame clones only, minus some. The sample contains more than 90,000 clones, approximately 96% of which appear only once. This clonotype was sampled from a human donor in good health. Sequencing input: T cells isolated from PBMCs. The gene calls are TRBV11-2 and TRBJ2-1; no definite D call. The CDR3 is CASSLDDPGDSYNEQFF. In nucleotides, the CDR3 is TGTGCCAGCAGCTTAGATGACCCAGGCGATTCGTACAATGAGCAGTTCTTC.